This TCR beta chain derives from a study of CD8 T cells in Susac syndrome. With random hexamers, about 0.45 to 1 ug RNA was reverse transcribed. TCRdb reprocessed the immunoSEQ multiplex PCR reads with MiXCR, giving one entry per CDR3 protein. The data hold some 400,000 distinct CDR3 sequences, with more than 80% observed a single time. The multiple sclerosis control group consisted of treatment-naive patients whose relapsing-remitting disease, which was either stable or active, fulfilled revised McDonald criteria. This TCR derives from a human donor with multiple sclerosis. Specimen: CD8+ T cells from PBMCs.

This chain's CDR3 is CSARALANDYEQYF. Here the CDR3 DNA reads TGCAGTGCTAGGGCCCTAGCGAATGACTACGAGCAGTACTTC. The J gene is TRBJ2-7, the V gene TRBV20-1; a possible D gene is TRBD2 (6 bases). Per the germline V gene, CDR1 is DFQATT and CDR2 is SNEGSKA (reference sequence). This CDR3 comprises 14 residues. Trimming left V 3 bases short and J 3 bases short, with 15 bases between.